The present TCR beta chain was sequenced within a study of T cell responses to AZD1222 COVID-19 vaccine. Whole-study results and caveats: Across spike, vaccine-associated CD4 TCRs were found, dominant at 160-218 and 743-854. Breadth and depth of Spike-specific TCRs rose after two AZD1222 doses.

In this sample, this clone turned up once. What it recognizes is unknown. The method was immunoSEQ multiplex PCR; TCRdb's version includes in-frame clones alone and lacks a portion of them. The profile shows over 150,000 clones, around 85% of them singletons. Sample: peripheral blood, taken on day 0 of MenACWY control vaccination. The source of this sequence is an adult in good health.

The DNA of the CDR3 is TGTGCCAGCAGTCGGACGGGAGCCTACGAGCAGTACTTC. Its protein product is CASSRTGAYEQYF. The V call is TRBV25-1, the J call TRBJ2-7; a weak D match, TRBD2 (6 bases). Deletions cut 5 bases from V and 2 bases from J, with 10 bases between. In germline, CDR1 is MGHDK, CDR2 SYGVNS. The CDR3 has 13 residues.